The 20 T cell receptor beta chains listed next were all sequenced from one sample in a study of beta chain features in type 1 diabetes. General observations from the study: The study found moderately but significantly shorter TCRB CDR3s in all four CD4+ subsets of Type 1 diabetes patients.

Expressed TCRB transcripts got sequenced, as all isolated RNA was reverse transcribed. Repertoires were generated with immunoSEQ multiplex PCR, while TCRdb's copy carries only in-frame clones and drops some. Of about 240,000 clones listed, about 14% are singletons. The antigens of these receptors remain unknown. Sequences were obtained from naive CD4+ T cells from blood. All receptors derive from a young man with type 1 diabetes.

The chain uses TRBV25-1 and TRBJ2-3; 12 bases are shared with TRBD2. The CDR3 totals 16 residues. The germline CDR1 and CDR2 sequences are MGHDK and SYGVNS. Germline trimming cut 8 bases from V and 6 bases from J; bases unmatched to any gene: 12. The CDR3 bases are TGTGCCAGCGGCTCTTCTAGCGGGAGGGCCGTCGATACGCAGTATTTT. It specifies CASGSSSGRAVDTQYF. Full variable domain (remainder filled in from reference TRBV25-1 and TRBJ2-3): EADIYQTPRYLVIGTGKKITLECSQTMGHDKMYWYQQDPGMELHLIHYSYGVNSTEKGDLSSESTVSRIRTEHFPLTLESARPSHTSQYLCASGSSSGRAVDTQYFGPGTRLTVL.

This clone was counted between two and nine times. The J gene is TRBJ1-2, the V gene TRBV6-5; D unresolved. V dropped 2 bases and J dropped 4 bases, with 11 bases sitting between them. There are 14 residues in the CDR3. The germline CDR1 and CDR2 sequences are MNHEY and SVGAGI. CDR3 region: CASSYEADVYGYTF. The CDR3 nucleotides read TGTGCCAGCAGTTACGAGGCAGACGTCTATGGCTACACCTTC.

The CDR3 DNA reads TGTGCCAGCAGTTACAGGCCAGGGACCTACGAGCAGTACTTC. Encoded protein: CASSYRPGTYEQYF. V is TRBV6-5 and J is TRBJ2-7; tentatively, D is TRBD1 (5 bases). Trimming shortened V by 2 bases and J by 2 bases, and 10 bases separated the two germline ends. The CDR3 is 14 amino acids. From germline, CDR1 is MNHEY and CDR2 SVGAGI.

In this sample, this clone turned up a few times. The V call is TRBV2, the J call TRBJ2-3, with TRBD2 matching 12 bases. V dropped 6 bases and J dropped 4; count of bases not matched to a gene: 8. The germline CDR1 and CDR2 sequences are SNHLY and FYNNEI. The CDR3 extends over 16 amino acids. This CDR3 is CASSLLAGGPADTQYF. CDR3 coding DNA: TGTGCCAGCAGCCTTCTAGCGGGGGGGCCCGCAGATACGCAGTATTTT.

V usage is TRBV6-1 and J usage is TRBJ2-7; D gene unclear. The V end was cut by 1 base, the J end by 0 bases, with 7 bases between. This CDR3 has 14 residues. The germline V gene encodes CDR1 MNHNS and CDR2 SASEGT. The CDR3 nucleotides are TGTGCCAGCAGTGAAGGTCCCCACTCCTACGAGCAGTACTTC. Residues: CASSEGPHSYEQYF.

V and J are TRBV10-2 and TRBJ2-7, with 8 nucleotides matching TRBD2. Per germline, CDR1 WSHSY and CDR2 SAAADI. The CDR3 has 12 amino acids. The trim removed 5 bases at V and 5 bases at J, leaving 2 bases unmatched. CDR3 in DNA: TGCGCCAGCAGTCAGACTAGCGACGAGCAGTACTTC. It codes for CASSQTSDEQYF.

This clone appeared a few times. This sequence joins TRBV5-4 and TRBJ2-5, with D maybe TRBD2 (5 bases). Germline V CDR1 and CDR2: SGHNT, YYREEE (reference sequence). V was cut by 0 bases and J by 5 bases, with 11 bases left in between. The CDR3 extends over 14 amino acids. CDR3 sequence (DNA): TGTGCCAGCAGCTTGGGGTCGGGAAGGGAGACCCAGTACTTC. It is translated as CASSLGSGRETQYF.

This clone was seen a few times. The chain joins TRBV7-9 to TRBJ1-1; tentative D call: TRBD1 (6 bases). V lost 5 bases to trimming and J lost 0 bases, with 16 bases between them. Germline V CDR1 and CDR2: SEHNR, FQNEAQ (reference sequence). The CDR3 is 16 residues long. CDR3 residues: CASSPTPGAMNTEAFF. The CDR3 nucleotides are TGTGCCAGCAGCCCCACTCCAGGGGCCATGAACACTGAAGCTTTCTTT.

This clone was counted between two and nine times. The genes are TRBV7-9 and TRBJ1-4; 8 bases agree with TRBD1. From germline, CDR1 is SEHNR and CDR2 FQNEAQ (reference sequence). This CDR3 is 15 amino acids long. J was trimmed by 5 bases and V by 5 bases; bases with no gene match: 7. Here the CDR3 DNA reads TGTGCCAGCAGCATGACCGGGACAGGCAATGAAAAACTGTTTTTT. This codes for CASSMTGTGNEKLFF.

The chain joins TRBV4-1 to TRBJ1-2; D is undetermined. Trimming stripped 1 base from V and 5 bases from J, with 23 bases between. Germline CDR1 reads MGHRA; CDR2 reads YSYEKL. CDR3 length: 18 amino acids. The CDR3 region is CASSQVDLPLNLRYGYTF. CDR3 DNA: TGCGCCAGCAGCCAAGTAGATCTACCACTTAACCTACGGTATGGCTACACCTTC.

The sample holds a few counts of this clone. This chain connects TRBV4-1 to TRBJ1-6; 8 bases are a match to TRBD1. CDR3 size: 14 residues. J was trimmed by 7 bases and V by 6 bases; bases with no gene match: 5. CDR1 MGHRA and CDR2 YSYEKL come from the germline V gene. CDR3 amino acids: CASRWTGLNSPLHF. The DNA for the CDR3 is TGCGCCAGCAGATGGACAGGGCTGAATTCACCCCTCCACTTT.

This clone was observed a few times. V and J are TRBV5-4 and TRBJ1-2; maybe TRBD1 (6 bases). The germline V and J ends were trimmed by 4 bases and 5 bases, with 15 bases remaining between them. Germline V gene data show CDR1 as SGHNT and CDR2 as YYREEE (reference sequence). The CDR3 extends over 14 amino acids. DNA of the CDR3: TGTGCCAGCAGCCCTAGAGGACAGATTTATGGCTACACCTTC. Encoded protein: CASSPRGQIYGYTF.

CDR3 sequence: CASSYHRGSNSPLHF. For the CDR3, the DNA is TGTGCCAGCAGTTACCATCGGGGATCGAATTCACCCCTCCACTTT. This chain joins TRBV6-5 and TRBJ1-6; D remains unclear. V shed 2 bases and J shed 7 bases, with 12 bases lying between them. The CDR3 is 15 amino acids. Germline V lookup: CDR1 MNHEY, CDR2 SVGAGI.

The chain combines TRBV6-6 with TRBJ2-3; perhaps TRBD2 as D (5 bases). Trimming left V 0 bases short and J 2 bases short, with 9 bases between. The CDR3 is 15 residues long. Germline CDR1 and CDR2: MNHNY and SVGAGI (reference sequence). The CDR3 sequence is CASSYSAGNTDTQYF. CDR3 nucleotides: TGTGCCAGCAGTTACTCTGCGGGTAACACAGATACGCAGTATTTT.

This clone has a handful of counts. The DNA of the CDR3 is TGTGCCAGCAGCCCCGGACTAGCGGGGAGGTCAGATACGCAGTATTTT. As protein: CASSPGLAGRSDTQYF. The V gene is TRBV7-9, the J gene TRBJ2-3; TRBD2 matches at 12 bases. Per germline, CDR1 SEHNR and CDR2 FQNEAQ (reference sequence). Germline trimming cut 5 bases from V and 4 bases from J; bases unmatched to any gene: 7. The CDR3 runs to 16 residues.

This CDR3 reads CASSLRVSGANVLTF. DNA for the CDR3: TGTGCCAGCAGCCTCAGGGTTTCTGGGGCCAACGTCCTGACTTTC. The chain combines TRBV11-2 with TRBJ2-6; possible D gene TRBD1, 5 bases. Looked up from germline, CDR1 is SGHAT and CDR2 is FQNNGV. CDR3 length equals 15 residues. With 5 bases removed from V and 1 base from J, the gap between germline ends came to 9 bases.

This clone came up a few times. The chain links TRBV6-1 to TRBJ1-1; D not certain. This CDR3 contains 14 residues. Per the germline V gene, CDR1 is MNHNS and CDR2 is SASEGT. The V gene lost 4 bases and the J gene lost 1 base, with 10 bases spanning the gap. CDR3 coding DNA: TGTGCCAGCAGTGCAGTGACACCGAACACTGAAGCTTTCTTT. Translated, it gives CASSAVTPNTEAFF.

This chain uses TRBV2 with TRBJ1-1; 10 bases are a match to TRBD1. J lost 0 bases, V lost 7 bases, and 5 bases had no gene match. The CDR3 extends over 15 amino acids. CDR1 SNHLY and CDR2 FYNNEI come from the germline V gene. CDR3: CASIRTGGMNTEAFF. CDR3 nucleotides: TGTGCCAGCATTCGGACAGGGGGTATGAACACTGAAGCTTTCTTT.

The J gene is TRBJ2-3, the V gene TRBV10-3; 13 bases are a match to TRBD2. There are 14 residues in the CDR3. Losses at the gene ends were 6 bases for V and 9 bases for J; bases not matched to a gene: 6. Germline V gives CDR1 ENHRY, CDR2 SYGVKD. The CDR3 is CAISIGLAGDTQYF. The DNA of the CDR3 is TGTGCCATCAGCATCGGACTAGCGGGAGACACGCAGTATTTT.

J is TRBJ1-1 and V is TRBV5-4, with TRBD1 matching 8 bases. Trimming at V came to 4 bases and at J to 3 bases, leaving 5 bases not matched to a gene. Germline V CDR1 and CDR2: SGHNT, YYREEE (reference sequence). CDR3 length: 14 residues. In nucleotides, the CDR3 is TGTGCCAGCAGCGCAACAGGGGGGGACACTGAAGCTTTCTTT. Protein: CASSATGGDTEAFF.